Following are 29 T cell receptor beta chains from one sample sequenced in a study of T-cell memory formation after mild COVID-19 (dated by TCRdb to the early 2020s). The library was made by 5' RACE. Sequencing instrument: Illumina NovaSeq 6000. In TCRdb, the public reads were trimmed at Q25 with fastp and aligned with MiXCR, with productive beta chains retained. All rows with the same CDR3 protein become a single entry with the most common DNA and genes. The sample table lists around 340,000 distinct CDR3 sequences, 14% of them with a count of one. The ten most abundant clones make up 20% to 25% of the sample. Material for sequencing was PBMCs or a T cell subset sorted from them (not recorded which). Receptor source: a young man who had mild COVID-19 (a few samples of this study predate the infection). The sample titles of this study are shuffled in the database, so cell type and time point are left out; the donor was told from shared clones.

A single count supports this clonotype. The chain uses TRBV20-1 and TRBJ2-7, with 7 bases lining up with TRBD1. Germline V lookup: CDR1 DFQATT, CDR2 SNEGSKA (reference sequence). This CDR3 region has 13 residues. After removal of 1 base from V and 2 bases from J, the junction contained 2 bases not matched to a gene. The CDR3 coding sequence is TGCAGTGCTAGAGCTGGGACAGCCTACGAGCAGTACTTC. Amino acid sequence: CSARAGTAYEQYF.

The chain carries TRBV4-1 and TRBJ2-7; 8 bases align to TRBD1. Per germline, CDR1 MGHRA and CDR2 YSYEKL. CDR3 length equals 13 residues. With V trimmed by 2 bases and J by 4 bases, 1 base remained unmatched. The CDR3 reads CASSQRQGYEQYF. The CDR3, as DNA: TGCGCCAGCAGCCAACGACAGGGGTACGAGCAGTACTTC.

This clonotype has more than one count but fewer than ten. The genes are TRBV11-1 and TRBJ1-5; D gene unclear. V lost 5 bases and J 4 bases, leaving 9 bases between the germline ends. Germline CDR1 reads SGHAT; CDR2 reads FQDESV (reference sequence). CDR3 length: 13 residues. Here the CDR3 reads CASSPAPNQPQHF. DNA of the CDR3: TGTGCCAGCAGCCCGGCCCCGAATCAGCCCCAGCATTTT.

This clonotype occurred many times. One junction end disagrees with the germline gene, perhaps due to a read error. This chain connects TRBV20-1 to TRBJ1-1, with D possibly matching TRBD1 (5 bases). The germline gives CDR1 DFQATT, CDR2 SNEGSKA (reference sequence). The CDR3 runs to 13 residues. In DNA form, the CDR3 reads TGCAGTGCACCCACCTACAGGAACCCTGAAGCTTTCTTT. Translating it yields CSAPTYRNPEAFF.

This clonotype has just one count. The V call is TRBV6-1, the J call TRBJ1-2, with 7 bases matching TRBD1. CDR1 MNHNS and CDR2 SASEGT come from the germline V gene. Trimming at V came to 1 base and at J to 4 bases, leaving 6 bases not matched to a gene. The CDR3 is made up of 15 amino acids. The CDR3 bases are TGTGCCAGCAGTGAAGGGGACAGCGTAAGCTATGGCTACACCTTC. Amino acid sequence: CASSEGDSVSYGYTF.

The chain links TRBV12-3 or TRBV12-4 to TRBJ1-1; TRBD1 is a possible D gene (5 bases). Trimming shortened V by 7 bases and J by 3 bases, and 21 bases separated the two germline ends. There are 16 residues in the CDR3. In DNA, the CDR3 is TGTGCCAGCATGACAGATGGGAGGCGCGCGGACACTGAAGCTTTCTTT. This sequence encodes CASMTDGRRADTEAFF.

This clonotype was counted between two and nine times. V and J are TRBV7-2 and TRBJ1-5, with TRBD1 identical over 7 bases. From germline, CDR1 is SGHTA and CDR2 FQGNSA. V lost 7 bases and J lost 2; bases outside the gene matches: 5. The CDR3 runs 14 residues. In nucleotides, the CDR3 is TGTGCCAGCAACGCAGGACAGGGCAATCAGCCCCAGCATTTT. It encodes CASNAGQGNQPQHF.

The chain uses TRBV7-2 and TRBJ2-3, with 7 nucleotides matching TRBD2. J gave up 2 bases and V 3 bases, and 8 bases lay outside the gene matches. The CDR3 runs 16 residues. Germline V gives CDR1 SGHTA, CDR2 FQGNSA. CDR3 region: CASSLNGGWNTDTQYF. CDR3 sequence (DNA): TGTGCCAGCAGCTTGAACGGGGGGTGGAACACAGATACGCAGTATTTT.

The chain links TRBV12-3 or TRBV12-4 to TRBJ1-1; D gene unclear. CDR3 length equals 12 residues. V lost 5 bases to trimming and J lost 8 bases, with 12 bases between them. CDR3 bases: TGTGCCAGCAGTCGTATCTACGAAGAAGCTTTCTTT. Its protein product is CASSRIYEEAFF.

This chain uses TRBV7-2 with TRBJ1-3, with unresolved D. CDR1 SGHTA and CDR2 FQGNSA come from the germline V gene. V lost 6 bases, J lost 0 bases, and 9 bases lay in between. This CDR3 spans 14 amino acids. CDR3 sequence reads: CASRDRTSGNTIYF. The CDR3 DNA reads as TGTGCCAGCAGGGACCGTACCTCTGGAAACACCATATATTTT.

The rearrangement uses TRBV11-2 and TRBJ2-5, with D perhaps TRBD2 (5 bases). This CDR3 is built from 13 residues. Germline V gene lookup returns CDR1 SGHAT and CDR2 FQNNGV. Trimming took 5 bases from V and 5 from J, leaving 12 bases between them. CDR3 amino acids: CASSRGVVETQYF. The CDR3, as DNA: TGTGCCAGCAGCCGGGGAGTAGTCGAGACCCAGTACTTC.

The gene calls are TRBV12-3 or TRBV12-4 and TRBJ1-4, with D maybe TRBD1 (6 bases). V was shortened by 5 bases and J by 3 bases, with 16 bases between the two germline ends. This CDR3 has 16 amino acids. The CDR3 DNA follows: TGTGCCAGCAGTCTCGGGGGGGGCTTTCCTAATGAAAAACTGTTTTTT. Residues: CASSLGGGFPNEKLFF.

The CDR3 region is CASRPTGGEVNSQYF. DNA of the CDR3: TGCGCCAGCAGGCCTACAGGGGGCGAGGTAAATTCGCAGTACTTC. The gene calls are TRBV5-1 and TRBJ2-7; TRBD1 matches 9 bases. This CDR3 is built from 15 residues. CDR1 is SGHRS and CDR2 is YFSETQ in the germline V gene. V dropped 5 bases and J dropped 9; count of bases not matched to a gene: 15.

CDR3 bases: TGTGCCAGCAGCCTAGAGGGCCTGGGGACCGGGGAGCTGTTTTTT. Its translation: CASSLEGLGTGELFF. The V and J genes are TRBV3-1 and TRBJ2-2; perhaps TRBD2 as D (5 bases). Trimming pared 4 bases from V and 5 bases from J, leaving 14 bases between. CDR3 length: 15 amino acids. Germline loops: CDR1 LGHDT, CDR2 YNNKEL (reference sequence).

This clonotype was seen a handful of times. This chain joins TRBV30 and TRBJ2-2; a weak D match, TRBD2 (7 bases). Germline V gene sequence: CDR1 GTSNPN, CDR2 SVGIG (reference sequence). The V and J ends lost 4 bases and 4 bases respectively, with 19 bases between them. The CDR3 covers 16 residues. In nucleotides, the CDR3 is TGTGCCTGGACCCCCACTGCGGCGGGGGCCACCGGGGAGCTGTTTTTT. Translation: CAWTPTAAGATGELFF. The full variable domain, rest sourced from reference TRBV30 and TRBJ2-2, is SQTIHQWPATLVQPVGSPLSLECTVEGTSNPNLYWYRQAAGRGLQLLFYSVGIGQISSEVPQNLSASRPQDRQFILSSKKLLLSDSGFYLCAWTPTAAGATGELFFGEGSRLTVL.

In nucleotides, the CDR3 is TGTGCCATCACTCCCAAGGTGGGGACTGAAGCTTTCTTT. Protein sequence: CAITPKVGTEAFF. This sequence joins TRBV10-3 and TRBJ1-1; D unresolved. The germline CDR1 and CDR2 sequences are ENHRY and SYGVKD. The CDR3 is 13 residues long. V dropped 7 bases and J dropped 5 bases, with 14 bases sitting between them.

This sequence joins TRBV6-1 and TRBJ1-2; maybe TRBD1 (6 bases). CDR1 is MNHNS, CDR2 SASEGT, per germline. This CDR3 is 14 amino acids long. Trimming removed 7 bases from V and 5 bases from J, with 17 bases in between. CDR3 nucleotide sequence: TGTGCCAGCAAGGAGGGGGTGGTACGATATGGCTACACCTTC. Protein sequence: CASKEGVVRYGYTF.

This clonotype has a handful of counts. This chain joins TRBV7-3 and TRBJ2-7; perhaps TRBD2 as D (5 bases). This CDR3 is built from 14 residues. Trimming removed 6 bases from V and 3 bases from J, with 15 bases in between. Germline V gives CDR1 SGHTA, CDR2 FQGTGA. This chain's CDR3 is CASSRGLFDYEQYV. As DNA, the CDR3 is TGTGCCAGCAGTCGAGGACTGTTCGACTACGAGCAGTACGTC.

V usage is TRBV24-1 and J usage is TRBJ2-6; D is ambiguous. CDR3 length: 15 amino acids. Germline V gene lookup returns CDR1 KGHDR and CDR2 SFDVKD. Trimming cost V 5 bases and J 4 bases, with 11 bases left between them. CDR3 sequence: CATSAQTGGANVLTF. In nucleotides, the CDR3 is TGTGCCACCAGTGCGCAGACCGGAGGGGCCAACGTCCTGACTTTC.

The V call is TRBV27, the J call TRBJ1-1; a possible D gene is TRBD1 (6 bases). Trimming stripped 4 bases from V and 5 bases from J, with 11 bases between. Germline V CDR1 and CDR2: MNHEY, SMNVEV (reference sequence). The CDR3 covers 13 residues. The CDR3 DNA follows: TGTGCCAGCAGTTATAACAGGGTAACTGAAGCTTTCTTT. Its translation is CASSYNRVTEAFF.

Only a few counts were recorded for this clonotype. The rearrangement uses TRBV4-1 and TRBJ2-7, with TRBD1 matching 7 bases. V gave up 3 bases and J gave up 2 bases; unmatched junction bases: 7. Germline assignment: CDR1 MGHRA and CDR2 YSYEKL. The CDR3 spans 15 residues. The CDR3 nucleotides read TGCGCCAGCAGCCACGGAACAGGGGCAGCCTACGAGCAGTACTTC. It encodes CASSHGTGAAYEQYF.

This clonotype was counted between two and nine times. DNA of the CDR3: TGTGCCAGCAGCTCCAAAGGGGGGCTAGCGGGCTCTAGCACAGATACGCAGTATTTT. Translation gives CASSSKGGLAGSSTDTQYF. The V gene is TRBV13, the J gene TRBJ2-3; 8 bases line up with TRBD2. V was clipped by 4 bases and J by 0 bases; unmatched bases: 15. The CDR3 spans 19 residues. CDR1 and CDR2 (germline): PRHDT, FYEKMQ (reference sequence).

This clonotype was seen only a few times. The chain links TRBV29-1 to TRBJ1-1, with D unresolved. V was cut by 3 bases and J by 0 bases, with 11 bases left in between. The CDR3 totals 14 residues. Looked up from germline, CDR1 is SQVTM and CDR2 is ANQGSEA. This chain's CDR3 is CSVDWTEMNTEAFF. DNA for the CDR3: TGCAGCGTTGACTGGACGGAGATGAACACTGAAGCTTTCTTT.

V usage is TRBV20-1 and J usage is TRBJ2-3; 13 nucleotides match TRBD2. Germline CDR1 and CDR2: DFQATT and SNEGSKA (reference sequence). J was trimmed by 3 bases and V by 8 bases; bases with no gene match: 2. The CDR3 is made up of 13 amino acids. CDR3 amino acids: CSPTSGGTDTQYF. CDR3 DNA: TGCAGTCCGACTAGCGGGGGGACAGATACGCAGTATTTT.

This clonotype was observed many times. The DNA of the CDR3 is TGTGCCAGCAGCCAAGGAGGGCTTGAGACCCAGTACTTC. This codes for CASSQGGLETQYF. The rearrangement uses TRBV3-1 and TRBJ2-5; perhaps TRBD2 as D (5 bases). Germline assignment: CDR1 LGHDT and CDR2 YNNKEL (reference sequence). The CDR3 has 13 residues. Trimming took 1 base from V and 5 from J, leaving 8 bases between them.

The J gene is TRBJ2-1, the V gene TRBV4-2; 10 bases are shared with TRBD1. Germline V gene lookup returns CDR1 LGHNA and CDR2 YNFKEQ. The CDR3 covers 16 residues. V lost 2 bases and J lost 5; bases outside the gene matches: 6. CDR3 DNA sequence: TGTGCCAGCAGCCAATGGGGACAGGGGTATAACAATGAGCAGTTCTTC. Protein product: CASSQWGQGYNNEQFF.

CDR3 sequence reads: CAVSAQRGAVADTQYF. Here the CDR3 DNA reads TGTGCCGTTTCTGCGCAACGGGGGGCGGTGGCAGATACGCAGTATTTT. The genes are TRBV10-3 and TRBJ2-3; the D gene is possibly TRBD2 (7 bases). Trimming pared 11 bases from V and 4 bases from J, leaving 25 bases between. The CDR3 totals 16 residues. Per germline, CDR1 ENHRY and CDR2 SYGVKD.

Concerning this clonotype itself: A read error may produce the germline difference seen at one junction end. This chain links TRBV7-9 with TRBJ2-2; the D is unclear. Germline values: CDR1 SEHNR, CDR2 FQNEAQ (reference sequence). This CDR3 contains 14 residues. CDR3: CASSYIANTGELFF. CDR3 bases: TGTGCCAGCAGCTACATCGCGAATACCGGGGAGCTGTTTTTT.

This clonotype has a handful of counts. V and J are TRBV27 and TRBJ1-2; TRBD1 aligns across 8 bases. From germline, CDR1 is MNHEY and CDR2 SMNVEV (reference sequence). The CDR3 covers 15 residues. The trim removed 0 bases at V and 8 bases at J, leaving 8 bases unmatched. In DNA form, the CDR3 reads TGTGCCAGCAGTTTATCCCCGGACAGGGCTGGGGGCTACACCTTC. This translates into CASSLSPDRAGGYTF.